This T cell receptor beta chain was captured in a study of blood T cells in healthy people across ages. Through a sample-barcoded 5' primer and a J-beta primer mix, a second PCR was run for about 6 to 11 cycles. TCRdb reanalysed the 5' RACE reads using MiXCR and keeps one entry per CDR3 protein. The sample yields hundreds of thousands of distinct CDR3 sequences, 49% seen once. Germline V gives CDR1 SEHNR, CDR2 FQNEAQ (reference sequence). This CDR3 has 14 residues. V lost 3 bases to trimming and J lost 9 bases, with 12 bases between them. Sequenced input: blood. The J gene is TRBJ1-6, the V gene TRBV7-9, with a weak D call TRBD1 (6 bases). The receptor comes from a woman in her sixties in good health. CDR3 sequence (DNA): TGTGCCAGCAGCTTTATCCAGGGGTCTTCACCCCTCCACTTT. Its translation: CASSFIQGSSPLHF.